A single sample gave rise to the 5 T cell receptor beta chains below, sequenced in a study of spatial heterogeneity in lung cancer. Study results and limitations: The number of expanded tumor alpha and beta chains correlated with mutation number.

Their recognized antigens are unknown. Documented time point: sample taken at primary tumor resection. TCRdb independently ran MiXCR on the 5' RACE reads; one entry per CDR3 protein. The data show about 11,000 distinct CDR3 sequences, around 5.5% seen once. The specimen comprised lung tumor tissue, sampled at surgery. These receptors came from a male donor with early-stage non-small cell lung cancer.

This clonotype was found many times. A library made for alpha chains picked up this beta chain off target, so its size means little. The V and J genes are TRBV3-1 and TRBJ2-1; D assignment may be TRBD1 or TRBD2 (5 bases each). Deletions cut 4 bases from V and 10 bases from J, with 11 bases between. Germline CDR1 LGHDT, CDR2 YNNKEL (reference sequence). This CDR3 comprises 12 residues. CDR3 protein: CASSPGGIEQFF. CDR3 DNA: TGTGCCAGCAGCCCTGGGGGTATCGAGCAGTTCTTC.

Remarks on this clonotype: Within a library made for alpha chains, this beta chain is off target, and its count is uninformative. The rearrangement uses TRBV27 and TRBJ2-7; D perhaps matches TRBD1 (6 bases). The V and J ends lost 5 bases and 6 bases respectively, with 14 bases between them. This CDR3 contains 13 residues. Per the germline V gene, CDR1 is MNHEY and CDR2 is SMNVEV (reference sequence). The DNA of the CDR3 is TGTGCCAGCAGTCCACAGGGTCCCGGCGAGCAGTACTTC. The encoded protein is CASSPQGPGEQYF.

This clonotype ranks as large. This beta chain is a stray sequence in a library constructed for alpha chains; its clone size is not meaningful. V gene TRBV20-1 combines with J gene TRBJ2-7, with a possible D match to TRBD1 (5 bases). Trimming took off 0 bases at V and 4 bases at J, with 16 bases between the two ends. Germline assignment: CDR1 DFQATT and CDR2 SNEGSKA (reference sequence). This CDR3 region has 15 residues. CDR3 bases: TGCAGTGCTAGAGAAGGGAAGGGGTGGGATTACGAGCAGTACTTC. Translation: CSAREGKGWDYEQYF.

This clonotype was counted ten times or more. Found in a library prepared for alpha chains, this beta chain is an off-target read, and its abundance has little meaning. This rearrangement joins TRBV20-1 to TRBJ2-3; no definite D call. CDR3 length: 16 residues. Germline lookup yields CDR1 DFQATT and CDR2 SNEGSKA (reference sequence). Trimming stripped 1 base from V and 0 bases from J, with 14 bases between. Here the CDR3 reads CSARVPFGESTDTQYF. The DNA for the CDR3 is TGCAGTGCTAGAGTGCCGTTTGGGGAAAGCACAGATACGCAGTATTTT.

The table lists this clonotype with many counts. The library was designed around alpha chains, so this beta chain is a stray read whose abundance carries little weight. CDR3 coding DNA: TGTGCCAGCAGTTACTCACTAGACACCGGGGAGCTGTTTTTT. The encoded protein is CASSYSLDTGELFF. V and J are TRBV6-2 or TRBV6-3 and TRBJ2-2; D might be TRBD2 (5 bases). V was shortened by 0 bases and J by 3 bases, with 5 bases between the two germline ends. Looked up from germline, CDR1 is MNHEY and CDR2 is SVGEGT. There are 14 residues in the CDR3.